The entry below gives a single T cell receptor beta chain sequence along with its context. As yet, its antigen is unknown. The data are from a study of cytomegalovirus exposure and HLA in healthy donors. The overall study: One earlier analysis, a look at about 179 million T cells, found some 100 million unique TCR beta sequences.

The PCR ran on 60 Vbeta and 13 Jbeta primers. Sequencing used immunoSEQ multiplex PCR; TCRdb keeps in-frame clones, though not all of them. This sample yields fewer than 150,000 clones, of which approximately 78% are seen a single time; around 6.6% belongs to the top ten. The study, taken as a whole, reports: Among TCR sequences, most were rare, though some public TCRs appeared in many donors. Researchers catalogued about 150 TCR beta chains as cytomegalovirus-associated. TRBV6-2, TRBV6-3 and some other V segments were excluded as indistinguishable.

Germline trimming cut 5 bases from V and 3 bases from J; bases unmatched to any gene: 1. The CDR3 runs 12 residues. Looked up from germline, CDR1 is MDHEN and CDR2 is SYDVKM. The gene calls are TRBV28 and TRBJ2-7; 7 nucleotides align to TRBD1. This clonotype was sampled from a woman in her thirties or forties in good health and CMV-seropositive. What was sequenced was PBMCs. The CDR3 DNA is TGTGCCAGCAGTCGGACAGGCTACGAGCAGTACTTC. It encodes CASSRTGYEQYF.